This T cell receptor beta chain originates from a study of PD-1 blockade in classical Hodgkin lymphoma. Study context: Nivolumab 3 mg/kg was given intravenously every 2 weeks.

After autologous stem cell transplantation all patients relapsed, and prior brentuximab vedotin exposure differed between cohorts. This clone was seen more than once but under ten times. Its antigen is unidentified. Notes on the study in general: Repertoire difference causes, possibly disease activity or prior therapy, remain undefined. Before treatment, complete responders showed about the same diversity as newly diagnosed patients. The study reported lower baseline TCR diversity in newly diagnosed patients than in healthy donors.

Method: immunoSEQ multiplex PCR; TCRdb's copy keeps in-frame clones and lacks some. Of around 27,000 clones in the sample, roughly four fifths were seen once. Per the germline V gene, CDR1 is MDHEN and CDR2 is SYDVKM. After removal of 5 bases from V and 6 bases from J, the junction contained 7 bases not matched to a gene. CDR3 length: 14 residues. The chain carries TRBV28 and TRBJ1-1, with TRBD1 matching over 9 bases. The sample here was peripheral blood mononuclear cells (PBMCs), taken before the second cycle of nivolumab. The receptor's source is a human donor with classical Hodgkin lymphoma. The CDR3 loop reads CASSTTGGYPEAFF. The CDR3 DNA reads TGTGCCAGCAGTACTACAGGGGGCTACCCTGAAGCTTTCTTT.